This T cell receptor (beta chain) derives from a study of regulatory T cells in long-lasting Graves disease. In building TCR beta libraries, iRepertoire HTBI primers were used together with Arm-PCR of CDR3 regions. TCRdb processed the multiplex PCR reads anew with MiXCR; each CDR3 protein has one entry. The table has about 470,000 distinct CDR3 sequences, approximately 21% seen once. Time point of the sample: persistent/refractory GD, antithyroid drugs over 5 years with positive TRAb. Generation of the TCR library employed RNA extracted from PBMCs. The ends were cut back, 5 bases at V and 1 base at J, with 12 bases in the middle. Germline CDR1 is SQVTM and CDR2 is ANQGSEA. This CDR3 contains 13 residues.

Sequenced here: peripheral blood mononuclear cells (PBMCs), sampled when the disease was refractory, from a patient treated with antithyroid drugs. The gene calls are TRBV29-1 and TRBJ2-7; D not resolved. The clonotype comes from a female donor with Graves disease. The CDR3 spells CSVKIYGSYEQYF. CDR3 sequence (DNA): TGCAGCGTTAAAATCTATGGGTCCTACGAGCAGTACTTC.